This T cell receptor beta chain was found in a study of blood T cell repertoires in COVID-19. Study in general: Material from acute and convalescent COVID-19 was sourced from the United States, Italy and Spain. Sample material is recorded as cDNA or gDNA derived from T cells, B-cell-depleted T cells, or PBMCs.

CDR1 and CDR2 from the germline V gene are GTSNPN and SVGIG (reference sequence). Losses at the gene ends were 1 base for V and 3 bases for J; bases not matched to a gene: 2. The length of the CDR3 is 13 residues. On this clone itself: In the same sample, other DNA sequences code for this CDR3.

Data came from immunoSEQ multiplex PCR; TCRdb stores just in-frame clones and leaves some out. The profile shows 150,000 to 200,000 clones, about 81% of them singletons. V is TRBV30 and J is TRBJ2-7; 8 nucleotides match TRBD1. The receptor was isolated from a human donor in a cohort sampled during active COVID-19. The specimen sequenced was peripheral blood. CDR3 coding DNA: TGTGCCTGGAGTGGAGGACAGGGCTACGAGCAGTACTTC. Residues: CAWSGGQGYEQYF. The variable domain in full, with the rest retrieved from reference TRBV30 and TRBJ2-7, is SQTIHQWPATLVQPVGSPLSLECTVEGTSNPNLYWYRQAAGRGLQLLFYSVGIGQISSEVPQNLSASRPQDRQFILSSKKLLLSDSGFYLCAWSGGQGYEQYFGPGTRLTVT.